These T cell receptor beta chains were read from a single sample in a study of radiation and T cells in renal cell carcinoma. This table comes from immunoSEQ multiplex PCR, and its TCRdb copy is limited to in-frame clones, with some not included. The table has around 81,000 clones, about 82% seen once. The sequencing here drew on blood, taken from a patient whose treatment included radiotherapy and nephrectomy. The origin of the receptors is a middle-aged man with renal cell carcinoma. Both conserved end residues are part of each CDR3.

>TRBJ1-2|15|TRBV6-1
CASSAPDTGYYGYTF
>-|12|TRBV2
CASRDSPYEQYF
>TRBJ2-5|11|TRBV2
CASKYQETQYF
>-|14|TRBV6-5
CASLSGQGIYEQYF
>TRBJ1-5|15|TRBV5-1
CASSLSDRERQPQHF
>TRBJ1-4|15|TRBV5-4
CASSLRQGGNEKLFF
>TRBJ2-1|15|TRBV7-9
CASSLTGQGFYEQFF
>TRBJ2-3|15|TRBV15
CATSRVGTDTDTQYF
>TRBJ1-4|15|TRBV2
CASSTRGSLMKNCLF
>TRBJ2-7|13|TRBV30
CAWSRDLNYEQYF
>TRBJ2-3|13|TRBV15
CATEPGGTDTQYF
>TRBJ1-2|15|TRBV6-1
CASSGTALTNYGYTF
>TRBJ2-3|12|TRBV25-1
CASEGIGDTQYF
>TRBJ2-1|11|TRBV5-1
CASSLHNEQFF
>TRBJ1-5|15|TRBV28
CASSTPDRAHQPQHF
>TRBJ1-1|13|TRBV19
CATTDRANTEAFF
>TRBJ2-7|15|TRBV5-1
CASSPLTWGTYEQYF
>TRBJ1-5|15|TRBV6-1
CASSEMVNGERPQHF
>TRBJ2-7|11|TRBV6-5
CASSWNYEQYF
>TRBJ1-2|14|TRBV5-6
CASSLQGWDYGYTF
>TRBJ1-1|13|TRBV28
CASSWTRVTEAFF